These 8 T cell receptor beta chains share one sample of origin, sequenced in a study of Graves' ophthalmopathy and Graves' hyperthyroidism. RNA transcripts served as template for amplifying TCR beta CDR3 sequences. RT-PCR in the first round used HTBI primers; a second-round multiplex PCR followed. TCRdb fed the multiplex PCR reads into MiXCR, producing one record per CDR3 protein. The sample has 200,000 to 250,000 distinct CDR3 sequences; 20% to 25% are singletons. What was sequenced was peripheral blood. The receptors were gathered from a woman aged 50 to 60 with Graves' ophthalmopathy.

This clonotype was seen only once. The chain combines TRBV24-1 with TRBJ2-2; the D call may be TRBD1 or TRBD2 (5 bases each). Trimming left V 4 bases short and J 6 bases short, with 14 bases between. The CDR3 spans 15 residues. Germline CDR1 reads KGHDR; CDR2 reads SFDVKD. The CDR3 spells CATSDIRDQSGELFF. The CDR3, as DNA: TGTGCCACCAGTGACATTCGGGACCAATCCGGGGAGCTGTTTTTT.

In this sample, this clonotype turned up many times. The rearrangement joins TRBV6-2 or TRBV6-3 to TRBJ1-2; possible D gene TRBD1, 5 bases. The CDR3 extends over 16 amino acids. Germline values: CDR1 MNHEY, CDR2 SVGEGT. V shed 6 bases and J shed 7 bases, with 24 bases lying between them. This CDR3 reads CASRPIPGFAVVGYTF. For the CDR3, the DNA is TGTGCCAGCAGGCCCATTCCAGGGTTCGCGGTCGTTGGCTACACCTTC.

Worth noting for this clonotype: Mismatch with germline at one junction end may stem from a read error. This chain joins TRBV6-1 and TRBJ1-2; a weak D match, TRBD1 (6 bases). Germline V gene sequence: CDR1 MNHNS, CDR2 SASEGT. This CDR3 comprises 15 residues. The CDR3 loop is CASSAPIQGFYGYSF. DNA of the CDR3: TGTGCCAGCAGCGCCCCCATACAGGGATTTTATGGCTACAGCTTC.

This clonotype was detected ten times or more. The V call is TRBV2, the J call TRBJ2-7; 9 nucleotides agree with TRBD1. This CDR3 is built from 14 residues. Looked up from germline, CDR1 is SNHLY and CDR2 is FYNNEI. V trimming: 6 bases; J trimming: 7 bases; junction bases outside the gene matches: 10. This CDR3 reads CASRGTGWGGEQYF. CDR3 nucleotide sequence: TGTGCCAGCAGAGGGACAGGGTGGGGTGGTGAGCAGTACTTC.

This clonotype showed up many times. The chain recombines TRBV6-1 with TRBJ2-6; the match to TRBD1 covers 9 bases. The CDR3 loop spans 16 amino acids. CDR1 and CDR2 from the germline V gene are MNHNS and SASEGT. The junction had 6 bases not matched to a gene; V was cut back by 9 bases and J by 0 bases. CDR3 DNA: TGTGCCAGTCGGGGACAGGGTCTCTCTGGGGCCAACGTCCTGACTTTC. It translates to CASRGQGLSGANVLTF.

In this sample, this clonotype turned up many times. The chain combines TRBV7-9 with TRBJ2-7, with TRBD1 matching over 9 bases. V was pared by 3 bases and J by 7 bases, with 7 bases of the junction left unmatched. Germline V CDR1 and CDR2: SEHNR, FQNEAQ (reference sequence). The CDR3 sequence is 14 residues long. The chain's CDR3 is CASSLRDRDLEQYF. The CDR3 coding sequence is TGTGCCAGCAGCTTGCGGGACAGGGATCTAGAGCAGTACTTC.

This clonotype has at least ten counts. This chain uses TRBV6-5 with TRBJ2-7; the D is unclear. The CDR3 is 13 amino acids. Germline V lookup: CDR1 MNHEY, CDR2 SVGAGI. Trimming took off 7 bases at V and 9 bases at J, with 19 bases between the two ends. This CDR3 reads CASMDQAPTGQYF. For the CDR3, the DNA is TGTGCCAGCATGGATCAGGCCCCCACGGGGCAGTACTTC.

CDR3 protein: CASSQYIQGANYGYTF. In nucleotides, the CDR3 is TGTGCCAGCAGTCAATACATACAGGGGGCCAACTATGGCTACACCTTC. The genes are TRBV6-1 and TRBJ1-2, with 9 nucleotides matching TRBD1. The V gene end was trimmed by 5 bases and the J gene end by 2 bases; junction bases not matched to a gene: 9. Germline lookup yields CDR1 MNHNS and CDR2 SASEGT. The CDR3 is 16 residues long.